This T cell receptor beta chain derives from a study of cytomegalovirus exposure and HLA in healthy donors. It was with 60 Vbeta and 13 Jbeta primers that the PCR ran. Generated by immunoSEQ multiplex PCR, the TCRdb table keeps only in-frame clones and is missing some. This table holds roughly 200,000 clones, nearly 80% found once. Concerning this clone itself: Antigen specificity is unknown.

Study results and caveats: Later analysis revealed greater clonal expansion in HLA-associated TCR beta chains than in equally common others.

From germline, CDR1 is MNHNY and CDR2 SVGAGI (reference sequence). The CDR3 has 16 residues. Trimming stripped 2 bases from V and 3 bases from J, with 17 bases between. The sequence was obtained from a female donor in good health and CMV-seronegative. The material sequenced was PBMCs. The rearrangement uses TRBV6-6 and TRBJ2-7; D gene unclear. The CDR3 protein is CASSYPQYDMIYEQYF. Written as DNA, the CDR3 is TGTGCCAGCAGTTACCCGCAATACGACATGATCTACGAGCAGTACTTC.